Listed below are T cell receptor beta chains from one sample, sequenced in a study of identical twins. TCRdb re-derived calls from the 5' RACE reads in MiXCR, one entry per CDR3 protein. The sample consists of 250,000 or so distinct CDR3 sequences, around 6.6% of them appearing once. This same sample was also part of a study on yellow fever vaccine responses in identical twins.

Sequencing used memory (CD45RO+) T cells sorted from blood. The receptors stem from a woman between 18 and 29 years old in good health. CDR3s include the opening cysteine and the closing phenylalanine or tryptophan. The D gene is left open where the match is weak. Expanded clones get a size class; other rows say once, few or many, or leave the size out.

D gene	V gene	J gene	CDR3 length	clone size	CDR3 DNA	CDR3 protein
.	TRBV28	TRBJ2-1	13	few	TGTGCCAGCTGGGCGGGCCCTTTCAATGAGCAGTTCTTC	CASWAGPFNEQFF
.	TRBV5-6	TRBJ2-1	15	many	TGTGCCAGCAGCTCCCCGGAGGTTCCCTACAATGAGCAGTTCTTC	CASSSPEVPYNEQFF
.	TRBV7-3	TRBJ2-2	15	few	TGTGCCAGCAGCTCGACGAATTCTGACACCGGGGAGCTGTTTTTT	CASSSTNSDTGELFF
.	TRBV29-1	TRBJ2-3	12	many	TGCAGCGTTGGGGGGTACACAGATACGCAGTATTTT	CSVGGYTDTQYF
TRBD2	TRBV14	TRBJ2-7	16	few	TGTGCCAGCAGCCCAATAGGACTAGTGTCCTACTACGAGCAGTACTTC	CASSPIGLVSYYEQYF
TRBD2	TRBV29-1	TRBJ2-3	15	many	TGCAGCGTTGGTGGAGCGGGAACTAGCACAGATACGCAGTATTTT	CSVGGAGTSTDTQYF
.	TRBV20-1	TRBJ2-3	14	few	TGCAGTGCTCCCACTAGCTATAGCACAGATACGCAGTATTTT	CSAPTSYSTDTQYF
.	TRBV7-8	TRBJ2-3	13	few	TGTGCCAGCAGCGGGCGGGGAGGTGACACGCAGTATTTT	CASSGRGGDTQYF
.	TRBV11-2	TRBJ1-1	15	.	TGTGCCAGCAGCTTAGTGGGGCAAGGGAGGACTGAAGCTTTCTTT	CASSLVGQGRTEAFF
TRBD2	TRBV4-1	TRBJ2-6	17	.	TGCGCCAGCAGCCAAGCACTAGCGGGATCTGGGGCCAACGTCCTGACTTTC	CASSQALAGSGANVLTF
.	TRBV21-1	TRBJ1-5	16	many	TGTGCCAGCAGCGCTACCAGCCGACAGGGCAATCAGCCCCAGCATTTT	CASSATSRQGNQPQHF
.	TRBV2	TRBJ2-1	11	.	TGTGCCAGCCGGTACGGGAATGAGCAGTTCTTC	CASRYGNEQFF
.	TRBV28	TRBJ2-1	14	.	TGTGCCAGCAGTTTGCCATTTGACATTAATGAGCAGTTCTTC	CASSLPFDINEQFF
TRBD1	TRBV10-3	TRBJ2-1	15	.	TGTGCCATCAGTGGAGCAGGGGGCTCCTACAATGAGCAGTTCTTC	CAISGAGGSYNEQFF
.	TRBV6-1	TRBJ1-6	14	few	TGTGCCAGCAGTGAAGCGCTTGAGCGGTCACCCCTCCACTTT	CASSEALERSPLHF
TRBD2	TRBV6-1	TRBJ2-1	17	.	TGTGCCAGCCACTCGAAGGTGGTAGCGGGGGGACTCAATGAGCAGTTCTTC	CASHSKVVAGGLNEQFF
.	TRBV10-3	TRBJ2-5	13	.	TGTGCCATCAGTCCGGGGCCCCAAGAGACCCAGTACTTC	CAISPGPQETQYF
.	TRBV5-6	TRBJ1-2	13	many	TGTGCCAGCTCCTCCGTCGGGGCTGGGGGCTACACCTTC	CASSSVGAGGYTF
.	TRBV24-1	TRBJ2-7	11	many	TGTGCCACCAGTGATTTGGACGAGCAGTACTTC	CATSDLDEQYF
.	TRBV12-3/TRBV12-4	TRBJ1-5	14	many	TGTGCCAGCACCCTGCAGGGTGGGGATCAGCCCCAGCATTTT	CASTLQGGDQPQHF
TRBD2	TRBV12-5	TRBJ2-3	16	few	TGTGCTAGTGGCAGGGGACTAGCGGGAGACTCAGATACGCAGTATTTT	CASGRGLAGDSDTQYF
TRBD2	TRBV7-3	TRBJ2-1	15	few	TGTGCCAGCAGCTCTAGCGGGGCCCGCGGCAATGAGCAGTTCTTC	CASSSSGARGNEQFF
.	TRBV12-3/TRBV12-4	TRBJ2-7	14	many	TGTGCCAGCAGTTTAGGGGCACCCTCCTACGAGCAGTACTTC	CASSLGAPSYEQYF
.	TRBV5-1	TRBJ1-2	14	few	TGCGCCAGCAGCGGGGGGGCAGCTAACTATGGCTACACCTTC	CASSGGAANYGYTF
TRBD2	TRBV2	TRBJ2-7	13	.	TGTGCCAAGGGACTAGCGGGAGGCAACGAGCAGTACTTC	CAKGLAGGNEQYF
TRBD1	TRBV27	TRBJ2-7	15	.	TGTGCCAGCAGTTTAGGACAGGGTGATCCCTACGAGCAGTACTTC	CASSLGQGDPYEQYF
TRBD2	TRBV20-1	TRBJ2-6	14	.	TGCAGGCGCGGGGGATACTCTGGGGCCAACGTCCTGACTTTC	CRRGGYSGANVLTF
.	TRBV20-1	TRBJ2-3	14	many	TGCAGTGCTAATAGGCCAGACGGGACAGATACGCAGTATTTT	CSANRPDGTDTQYF
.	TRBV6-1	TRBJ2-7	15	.	TGTGCCAGCAGTGGACTGGGGGAAAGACGGTACGAGCAGTACTTC	CASSGLGERRYEQYF
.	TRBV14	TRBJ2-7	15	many	TGTGCCAGCAGCCAAGGGGAGTTTAGCTCCTACGAGCAGTACTTC	CASSQGEFSSYEQYF
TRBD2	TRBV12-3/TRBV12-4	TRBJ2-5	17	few	TGTGCCAGCAGTCCCCGGACTAGCTTACATAAGGGGGAGACCCAGTACTTC	CASSPRTSLHKGETQYF
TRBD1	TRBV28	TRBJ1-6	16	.	TGTGCCAGCAGTCCGCCTACCGGGACAGGGGACTCACCCCTCCACTTT	CASSPPTGTGDSPLHF
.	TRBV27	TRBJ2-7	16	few	TGTGCCAGCAGTCCAGGGACTCAGGGGTGGTTGAACGAGCAGTACTTC	CASSPGTQGWLNEQYF
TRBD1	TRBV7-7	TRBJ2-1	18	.	TGTGCCAGCAGCGCAAACCCTGGGACAGCCCAGGGTTACAATGAGCAGTTCTTC	CASSANPGTAQGYNEQFF
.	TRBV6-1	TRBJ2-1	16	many	TGTGCTACAAGGGGCGGTGGAGGGAACTCCTACAATGAGCAGTTCTTC	CATRGGGGNSYNEQFF
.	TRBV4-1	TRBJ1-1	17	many	TGCGCCAGCAGCCAAGACCCAACAGGACCGGGTTTGGGCGAAGCTTTCTTT	CASSQDPTGPGLGEAFF
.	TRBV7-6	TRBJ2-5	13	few	TGTGCCAGCAACGTATTGCCCGGTTGGACCCAGTACTTC	CASNVLPGWTQYF
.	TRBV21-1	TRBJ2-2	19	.	TGTGCCAGCAGCAAAAAGTTTGGGTTTCGGGGGTTAGATGACGGGGAGCTGTTTTTT	CASSKKFGFRGLDDGELFF
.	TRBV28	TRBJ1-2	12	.	TGTGCCAGCGGGGGACCTAACTATGGCTACACCTTC	CASGGPNYGYTF
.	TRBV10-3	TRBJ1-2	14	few	TGTGCCATCAGTACAGAAGATACTAACTATGGCTACACCTTC	CAISTEDTNYGYTF
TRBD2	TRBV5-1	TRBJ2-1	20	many	TGCGCCAGCAGCCCAAAAGTGACTAGCGGAGCCTTTAGCTCCTACAATGAGCAGTTCTTC	CASSPKVTSGAFSSYNEQFF
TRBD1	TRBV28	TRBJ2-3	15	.	TGTGCCAGCAGGGGACAGGGGGTGGGCACAGATACGCAGTATTTT	CASRGQGVGTDTQYF